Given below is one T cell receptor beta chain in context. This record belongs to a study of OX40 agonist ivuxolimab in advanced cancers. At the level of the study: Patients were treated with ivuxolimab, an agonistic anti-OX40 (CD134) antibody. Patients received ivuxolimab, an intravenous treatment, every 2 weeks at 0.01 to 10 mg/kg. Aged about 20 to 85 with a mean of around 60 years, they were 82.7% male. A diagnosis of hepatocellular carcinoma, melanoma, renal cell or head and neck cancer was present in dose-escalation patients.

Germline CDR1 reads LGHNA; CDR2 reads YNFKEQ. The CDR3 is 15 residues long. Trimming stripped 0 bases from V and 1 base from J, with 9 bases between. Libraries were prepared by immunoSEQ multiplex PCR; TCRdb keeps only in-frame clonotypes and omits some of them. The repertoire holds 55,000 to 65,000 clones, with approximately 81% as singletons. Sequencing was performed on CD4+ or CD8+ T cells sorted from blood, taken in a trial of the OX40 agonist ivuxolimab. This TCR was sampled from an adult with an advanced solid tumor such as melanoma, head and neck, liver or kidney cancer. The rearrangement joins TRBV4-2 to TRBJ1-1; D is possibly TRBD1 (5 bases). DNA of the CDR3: TGTGCCAGCAGCCAAGAAGGGACCGGGAACACTGAAGCTTTCTTT. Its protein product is CASSQEGTGNTEAFF.